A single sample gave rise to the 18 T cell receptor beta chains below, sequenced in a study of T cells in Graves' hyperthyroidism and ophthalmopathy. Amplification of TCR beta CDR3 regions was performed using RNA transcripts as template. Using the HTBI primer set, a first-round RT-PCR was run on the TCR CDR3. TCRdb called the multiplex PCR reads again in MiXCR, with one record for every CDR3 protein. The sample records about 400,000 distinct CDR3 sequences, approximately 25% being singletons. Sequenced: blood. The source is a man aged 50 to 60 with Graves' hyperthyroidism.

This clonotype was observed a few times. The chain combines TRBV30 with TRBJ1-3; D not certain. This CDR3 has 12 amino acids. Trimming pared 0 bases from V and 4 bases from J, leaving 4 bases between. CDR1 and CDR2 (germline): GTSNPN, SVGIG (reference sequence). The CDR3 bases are TGTGCCTGGAGTGTAATGGGAAACACCATATATTTT. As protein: CAWSVMGNTIYF.

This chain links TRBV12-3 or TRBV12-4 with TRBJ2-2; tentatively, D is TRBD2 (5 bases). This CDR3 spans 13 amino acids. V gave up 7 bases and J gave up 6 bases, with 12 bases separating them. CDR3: CASKLEIPGELFF. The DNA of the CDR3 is TGTGCCAGCAAACTAGAGATCCCCGGGGAGCTGTTTTTT.

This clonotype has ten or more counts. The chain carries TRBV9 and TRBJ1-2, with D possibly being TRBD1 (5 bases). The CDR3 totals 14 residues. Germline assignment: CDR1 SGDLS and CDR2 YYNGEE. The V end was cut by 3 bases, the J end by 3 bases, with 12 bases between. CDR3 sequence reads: CASSAGDADYGYTF. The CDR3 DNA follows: TGTGCCAGCAGCGCGGGGGACGCGGACTATGGCTACACCTTC.

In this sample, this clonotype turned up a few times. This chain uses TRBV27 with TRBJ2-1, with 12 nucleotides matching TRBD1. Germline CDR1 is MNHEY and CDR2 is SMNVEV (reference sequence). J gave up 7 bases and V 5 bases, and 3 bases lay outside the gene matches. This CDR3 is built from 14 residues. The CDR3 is CASSRDRGPNEQFF. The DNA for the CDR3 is TGTGCCAGCAGTCGGGACAGGGGGCCTAATGAGCAGTTCTTC.

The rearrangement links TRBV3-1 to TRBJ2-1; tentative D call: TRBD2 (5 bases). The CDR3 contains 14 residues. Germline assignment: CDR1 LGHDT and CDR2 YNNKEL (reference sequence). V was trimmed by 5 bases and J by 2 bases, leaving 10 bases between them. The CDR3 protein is CASSWGVPYNEQFF. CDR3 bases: TGTGCCAGCAGCTGGGGAGTGCCCTACAATGAGCAGTTCTTC.

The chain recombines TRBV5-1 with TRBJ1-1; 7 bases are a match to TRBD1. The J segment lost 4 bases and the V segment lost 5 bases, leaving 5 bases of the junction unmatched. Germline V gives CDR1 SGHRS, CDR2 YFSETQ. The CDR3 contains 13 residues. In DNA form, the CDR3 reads TGCGCCAGCAGAACAGGGGCGACCACTGAAGCTTTCTTT. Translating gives CASRTGATTEAFF.

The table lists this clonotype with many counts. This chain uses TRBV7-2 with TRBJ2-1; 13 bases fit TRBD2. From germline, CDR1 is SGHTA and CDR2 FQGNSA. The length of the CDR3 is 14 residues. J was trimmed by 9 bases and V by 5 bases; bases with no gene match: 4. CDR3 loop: CASSTRTSGSEQFF. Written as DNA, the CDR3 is TGTGCCAGCAGCACAAGGACTAGCGGGAGTGAGCAGTTCTTC.

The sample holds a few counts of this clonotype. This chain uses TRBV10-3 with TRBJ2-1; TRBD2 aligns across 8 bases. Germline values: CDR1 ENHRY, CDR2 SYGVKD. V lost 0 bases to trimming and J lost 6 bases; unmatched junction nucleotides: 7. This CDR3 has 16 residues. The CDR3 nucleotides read TGTGCCATCAGTGAGTCGGGGACTAGTAGTATCAATGAGCAGTTCTTC. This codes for CAISESGTSSINEQFF.

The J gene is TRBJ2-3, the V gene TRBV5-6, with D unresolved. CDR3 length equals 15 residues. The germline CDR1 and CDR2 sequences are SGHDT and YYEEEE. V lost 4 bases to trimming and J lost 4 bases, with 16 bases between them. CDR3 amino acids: CASSRDPGGADTQYF. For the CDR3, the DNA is TGTGCCAGCAGCAGAGACCCTGGTGGAGCAGATACGCAGTATTTT.

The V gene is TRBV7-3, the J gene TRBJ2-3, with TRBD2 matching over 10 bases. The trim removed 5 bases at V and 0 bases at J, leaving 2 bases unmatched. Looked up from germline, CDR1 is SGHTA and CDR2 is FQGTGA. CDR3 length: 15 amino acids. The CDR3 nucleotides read TGTGCCAGCAGCAATAGCGGGGGGAGCACAGATACGCAGTATTTT. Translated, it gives CASSNSGGSTDTQYF. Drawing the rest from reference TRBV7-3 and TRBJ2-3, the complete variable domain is GAGVSQTPSNKVTEKGKYVELRCDPISGHTALYWYRQSLGQGPEFLIYFQGTGAADDSGLPNDRFFAVRPEGSVSTLKIQRTERGDSAVYLCASSNSGGSTDTQYFGPGTRLTVL.

The CDR3 loop reads CASSEDTGSNQPQHF. The CDR3 region has the DNA TGTGCCAGCAGCGAAGACACGGGTAGCAATCAGCCCCAGCATTTT. The rearrangement links TRBV7-8 to TRBJ1-5; D uncertain. CDR3 length: 15 residues. The V and J ends lost 5 bases and 0 bases respectively, with 11 bases between them. Germline V CDR1 and CDR2: SGHVS, FQNEAQ.

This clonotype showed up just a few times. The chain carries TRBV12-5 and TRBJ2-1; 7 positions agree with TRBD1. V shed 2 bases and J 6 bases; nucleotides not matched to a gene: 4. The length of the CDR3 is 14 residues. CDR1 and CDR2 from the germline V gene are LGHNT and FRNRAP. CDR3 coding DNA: TGTGCTAGTGGTTTGCCGGACAGGCCCAATGAGCAGTTCTTC. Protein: CASGLPDRPNEQFF. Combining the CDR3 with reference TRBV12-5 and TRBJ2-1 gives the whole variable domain DARVTQTPRHKVTEMGQEVTMRCQPILGHNTVFWYRQTMMQGLELLAYFRNRAPLDDSGMPKDRFSAEMPDATLATLKIQPSEPRDSAVYFCASGLPDRPNEQFFGPGTRLTVL.

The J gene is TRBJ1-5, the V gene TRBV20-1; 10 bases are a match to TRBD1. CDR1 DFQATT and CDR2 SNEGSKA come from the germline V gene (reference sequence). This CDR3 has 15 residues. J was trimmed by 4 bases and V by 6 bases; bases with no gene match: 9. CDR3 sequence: CSATPDRGLNQPQHF. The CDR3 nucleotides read TGCAGTGCCACTCCTGACAGGGGGCTGAATCAGCCCCAGCATTTT.

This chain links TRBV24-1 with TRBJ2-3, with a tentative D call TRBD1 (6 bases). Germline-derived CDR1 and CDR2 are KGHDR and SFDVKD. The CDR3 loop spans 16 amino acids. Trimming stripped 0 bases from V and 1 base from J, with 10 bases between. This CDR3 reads CATSDLRDTRTDTQYF. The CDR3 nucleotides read TGTGCCACCAGTGATTTGAGGGACACCCGCACAGATACGCAGTATTTT.

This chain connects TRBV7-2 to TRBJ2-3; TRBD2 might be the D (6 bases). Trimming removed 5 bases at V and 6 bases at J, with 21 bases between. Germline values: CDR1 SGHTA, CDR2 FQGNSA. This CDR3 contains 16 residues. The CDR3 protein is CASSLTTGTQGDTQYF. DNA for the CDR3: TGTGCCAGCAGCCTAACTACCGGGACTCAAGGGGATACGCAGTATTTT.

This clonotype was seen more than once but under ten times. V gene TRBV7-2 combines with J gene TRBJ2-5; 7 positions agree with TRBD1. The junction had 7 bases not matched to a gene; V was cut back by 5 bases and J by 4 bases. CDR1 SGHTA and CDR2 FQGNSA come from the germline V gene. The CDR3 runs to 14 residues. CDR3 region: CASSPIHRGETQYF. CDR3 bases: TGTGCCAGCAGCCCGATACACAGGGGAGAGACCCAGTACTTC.

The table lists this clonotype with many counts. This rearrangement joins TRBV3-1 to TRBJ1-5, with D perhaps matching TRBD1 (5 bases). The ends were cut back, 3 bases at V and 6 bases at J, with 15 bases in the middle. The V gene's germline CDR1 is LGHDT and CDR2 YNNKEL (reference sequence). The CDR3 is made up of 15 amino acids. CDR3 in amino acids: CASSHKGLRGQPQHF. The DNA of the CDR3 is TGTGCCAGCAGCCATAAGGGTCTGAGGGGTCAGCCCCAGCATTTT.

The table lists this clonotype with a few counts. The CDR3 DNA is TGTGCCAGCTCACCAGGGACAGGGTCAGGAGATACGCAGTATTTT. Its protein is CASSPGTGSGDTQYF. This chain uses TRBV18 with TRBJ2-3; 9 nucleotides line up with TRBD1. This CDR3 region has 15 residues. Per the germline V gene, CDR1 is KGHSH and CDR2 is LQKENI. Unmatched junction bases numbered 5, after V lost 2 bases and J lost 5 bases.